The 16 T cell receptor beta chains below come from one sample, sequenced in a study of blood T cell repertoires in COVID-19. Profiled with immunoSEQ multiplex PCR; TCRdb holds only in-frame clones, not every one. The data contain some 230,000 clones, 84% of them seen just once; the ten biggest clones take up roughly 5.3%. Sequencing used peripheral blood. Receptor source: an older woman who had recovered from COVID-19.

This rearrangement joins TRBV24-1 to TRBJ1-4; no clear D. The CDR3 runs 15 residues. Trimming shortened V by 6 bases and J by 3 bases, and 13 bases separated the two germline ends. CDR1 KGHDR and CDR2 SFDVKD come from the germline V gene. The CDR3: CATSRRAGANEKLFF. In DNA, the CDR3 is TGTGCCACCAGTCGGCGGGCAGGAGCTAATGAAAAACTGTTTTTT.

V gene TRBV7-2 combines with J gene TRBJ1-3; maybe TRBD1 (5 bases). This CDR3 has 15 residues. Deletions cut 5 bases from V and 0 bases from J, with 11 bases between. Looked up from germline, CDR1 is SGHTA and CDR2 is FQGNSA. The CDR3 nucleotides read TGTGCCAGCAGCCCTTGGGGGGGCTCTGGAAACACCATATATTTT. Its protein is CASSPWGGSGNTIYF.

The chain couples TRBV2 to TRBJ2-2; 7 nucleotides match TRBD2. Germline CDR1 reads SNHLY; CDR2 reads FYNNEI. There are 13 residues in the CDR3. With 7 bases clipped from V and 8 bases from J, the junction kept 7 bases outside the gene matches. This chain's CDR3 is CASMGREAGELFF. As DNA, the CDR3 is TGTGCCAGCATGGGGAGGGAAGCGGGGGAGCTGTTTTTT. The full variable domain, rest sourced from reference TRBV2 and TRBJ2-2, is EPEVTQTPSHQVTQMGQEVILRCVPISNHLYFYWYRQILGQKVEFLVSFYNNEISEKSEIFDDQFSVERPDGSNFTLKIRSTKLEDSAMYFCASMGREAGELFFGEGSRLTVL.

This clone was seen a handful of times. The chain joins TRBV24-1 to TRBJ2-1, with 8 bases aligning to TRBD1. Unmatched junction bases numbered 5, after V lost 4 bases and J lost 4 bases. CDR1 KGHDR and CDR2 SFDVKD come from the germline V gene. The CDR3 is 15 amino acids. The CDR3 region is CATSDSQGGYNEQFF. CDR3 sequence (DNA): TGTGCCACCAGTGACTCACAGGGGGGATACAATGAGCAGTTCTTC.

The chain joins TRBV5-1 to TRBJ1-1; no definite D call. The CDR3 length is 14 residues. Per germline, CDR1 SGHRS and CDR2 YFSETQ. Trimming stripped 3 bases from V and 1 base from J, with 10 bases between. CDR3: CASSWAQTNTEAFF. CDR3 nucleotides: TGCGCCAGCAGCTGGGCACAGACGAACACTGAAGCTTTCTTT. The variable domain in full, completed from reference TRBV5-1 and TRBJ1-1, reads KAGVTQTPRYLIKTRGQQVTLSCSPISGHRSVSWYQQTPGQGLQFLFEYFSETQRNKGNFPGRFSGRQFSNSRSEMNVSTLELGDSALYLCASSWAQTNTEAFFGQGTRLTVV.

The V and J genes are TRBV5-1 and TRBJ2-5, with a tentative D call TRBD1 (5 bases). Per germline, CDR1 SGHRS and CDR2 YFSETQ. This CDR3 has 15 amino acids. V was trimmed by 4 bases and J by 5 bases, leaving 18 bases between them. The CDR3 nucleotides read TGCGCCAGCAGCAGGAGACAGAGCCCCAGGGAGACCCAGTACTTC. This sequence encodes CASSRRQSPRETQYF.

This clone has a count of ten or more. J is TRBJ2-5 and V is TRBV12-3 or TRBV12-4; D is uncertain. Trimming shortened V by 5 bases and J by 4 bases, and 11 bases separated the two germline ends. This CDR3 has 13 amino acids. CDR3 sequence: CASSTTAGETQYF. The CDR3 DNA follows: TGTGCCAGCAGTACGACTGCCGGAGAGACCCAGTACTTC.

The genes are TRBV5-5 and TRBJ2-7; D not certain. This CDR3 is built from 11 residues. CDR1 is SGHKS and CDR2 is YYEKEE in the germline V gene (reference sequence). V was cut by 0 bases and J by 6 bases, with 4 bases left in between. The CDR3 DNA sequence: TGTGCCAGCAGCTTGGAAGCCGAGCAGTACTTC. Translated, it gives CASSLEAEQYF.

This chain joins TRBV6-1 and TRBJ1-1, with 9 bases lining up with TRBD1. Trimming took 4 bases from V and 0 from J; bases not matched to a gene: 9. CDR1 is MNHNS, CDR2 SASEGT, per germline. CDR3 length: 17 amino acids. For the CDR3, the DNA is TGTGCCAGCAGTGCGCGACTAGGGACAGGGATGAACACTGAAGCTTTCTTT. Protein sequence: CASSARLGTGMNTEAFF.

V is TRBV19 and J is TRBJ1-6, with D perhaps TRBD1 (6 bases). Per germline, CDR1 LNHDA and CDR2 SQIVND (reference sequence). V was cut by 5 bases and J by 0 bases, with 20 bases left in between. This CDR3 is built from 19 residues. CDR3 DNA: TGTGCCAGTAGTCGGGACGGACAGTTTGTAGACTCCTATAATTCACCCCTCCACTTT. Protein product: CASSRDGQFVDSYNSPLHF.

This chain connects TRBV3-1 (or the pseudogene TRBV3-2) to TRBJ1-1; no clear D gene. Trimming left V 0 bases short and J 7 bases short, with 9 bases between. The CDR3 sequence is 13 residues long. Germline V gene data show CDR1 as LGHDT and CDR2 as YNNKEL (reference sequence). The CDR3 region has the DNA TGTGCCAGCAGCCAAGAGGTCGGCGGTGAAGCTTTCTTT. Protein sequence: CASSQEVGGEAFF.

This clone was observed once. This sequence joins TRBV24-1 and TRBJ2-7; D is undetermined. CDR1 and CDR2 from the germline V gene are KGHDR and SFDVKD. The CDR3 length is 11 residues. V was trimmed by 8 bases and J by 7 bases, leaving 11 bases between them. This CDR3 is CATIWALEQYF. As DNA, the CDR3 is TGTGCCACCATCTGGGCCCTGGAGCAGTACTTC.

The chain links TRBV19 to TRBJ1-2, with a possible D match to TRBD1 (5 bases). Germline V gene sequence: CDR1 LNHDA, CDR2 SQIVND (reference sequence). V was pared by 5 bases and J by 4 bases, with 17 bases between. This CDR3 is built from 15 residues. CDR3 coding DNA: TGTGCCAGTAGTCGCAGTACCCAAGGGGTCTATGGCTACACCTTC. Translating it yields CASSRSTQGVYGYTF.

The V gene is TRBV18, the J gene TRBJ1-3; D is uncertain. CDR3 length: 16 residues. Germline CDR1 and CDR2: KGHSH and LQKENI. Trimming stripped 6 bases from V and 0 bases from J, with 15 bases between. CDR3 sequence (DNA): TGTGCCAGCTCCCTCTCTCTGGCAGACTCTGGAAACACCATATATTTT. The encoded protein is CASSLSLADSGNTIYF.

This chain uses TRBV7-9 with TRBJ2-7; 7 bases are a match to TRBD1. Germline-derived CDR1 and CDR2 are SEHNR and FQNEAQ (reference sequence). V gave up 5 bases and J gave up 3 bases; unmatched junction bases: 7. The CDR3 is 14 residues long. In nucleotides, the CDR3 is TGTGCCAGCAGCCTGGGACAGCAAAACTACGAGCAGTACTTC. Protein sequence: CASSLGQQNYEQYF.

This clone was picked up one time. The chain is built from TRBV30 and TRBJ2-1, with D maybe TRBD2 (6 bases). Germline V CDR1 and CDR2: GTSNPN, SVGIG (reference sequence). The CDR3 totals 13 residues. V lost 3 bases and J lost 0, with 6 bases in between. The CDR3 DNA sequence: TGTGCCTGGAGGACTAGCTCCTACAATGAGCAGTTCTTC. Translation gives CAWRTSSYNEQFF.